This TCR beta chain comes out of a study of multiple sclerosis patients with progressive multifocal leukoencephalopathy. Study-wide points: Preferential TRBV-TRBJ pairings or common gene usage were not detected at PML.

With V trimmed by 4 bases and J by 3 bases, 5 bases remained unmatched. Germline V lookup: CDR1 KGHSH, CDR2 LQKENI. This CDR3 is built from 15 residues. The time point here: 6 months of natalizumab therapy. This clone has more than one count but fewer than ten. Its antigen is unknown. Using immunoSEQ multiplex PCR, the repertoire was profiled, and TCRdb retains in-frame clones only, with some absent. The data show 25,000 to 35,000 clones, under 90% seen once. The clonotype originates from a human donor with multiple sclerosis. The source was PBMCs, collected from a patient treated with natalizumab. The chain carries TRBV18 and TRBJ1-2; TRBD1 aligns across 10 bases. The chain's CDR3 is CASSRTGTGDYGYTF. For the CDR3, the DNA is TGTGCCAGCTCACGAACCGGGACAGGGGACTATGGCTACACCTTC.